These 2 T cell receptor beta chains share one sample of origin, sequenced in a study of blood T cell repertoires in COVID-19. Measured with immunoSEQ multiplex PCR; TCRdb has only the in-frame clones, and not every one. The data show just under 150,000 clones, approximately 87% seen once. Sequencing input: peripheral blood. These receptors originate from a middle-aged man who had recovered from COVID-19.

This clone is a singleton in its sample. V gene TRBV5-4 combines with J gene TRBJ1-1; D gene ambiguous. The CDR3 runs 15 residues. Germline V CDR1 and CDR2: SGHNT, YYREEE (reference sequence). Trimming pared 4 bases from V and 1 base from J, leaving 14 bases between. CDR3 protein: CASSSTAWANTEAFF. CDR3 in DNA: TGTGCCAGCAGCAGCACCGCCTGGGCGAACACTGAAGCTTTCTTT. The full variable domain, with the rest looked up from reference TRBV5-4 and TRBJ1-1, is ETGVTQSPTHLIKTRGQQVTLRCSSQSGHNTVSWYQQALGQGPQFIFQYYREEENGRGNFPPRFSGLQFPNYSSELNVNALELDDSALYLCASSSTAWANTEAFFGQGTRLTVV.

J is TRBJ1-2 and V is TRBV6-5; no definite D call. V was trimmed by 7 bases and J by 4 bases, leaving 19 bases between them. Germline assignment: CDR1 MNHEY and CDR2 SVGAGI. This CDR3 region has 15 residues. CDR3 sequence (DNA): TGTGCCAGCACCGAAACAGTTTTGGCTTCCTATGGCTACACCTTC. The encoded protein is CASTETVLASYGYTF.